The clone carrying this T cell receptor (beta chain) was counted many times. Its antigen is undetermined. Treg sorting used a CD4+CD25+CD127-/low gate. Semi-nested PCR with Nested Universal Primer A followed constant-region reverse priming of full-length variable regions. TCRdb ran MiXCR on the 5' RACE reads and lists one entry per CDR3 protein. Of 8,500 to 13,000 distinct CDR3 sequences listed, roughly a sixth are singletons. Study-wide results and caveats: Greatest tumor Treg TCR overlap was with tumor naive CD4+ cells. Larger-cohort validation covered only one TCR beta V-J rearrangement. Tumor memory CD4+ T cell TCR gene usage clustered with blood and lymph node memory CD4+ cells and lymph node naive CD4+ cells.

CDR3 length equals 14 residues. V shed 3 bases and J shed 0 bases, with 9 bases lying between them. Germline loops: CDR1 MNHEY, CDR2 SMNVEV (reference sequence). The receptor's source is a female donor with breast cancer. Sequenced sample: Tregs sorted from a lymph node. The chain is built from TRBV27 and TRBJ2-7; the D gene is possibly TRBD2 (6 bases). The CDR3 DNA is TGTGCCAGCAGTTTTCGGGGGAACTCCTACGAGCAGTACTTC. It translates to CASSFRGNSYEQYF.